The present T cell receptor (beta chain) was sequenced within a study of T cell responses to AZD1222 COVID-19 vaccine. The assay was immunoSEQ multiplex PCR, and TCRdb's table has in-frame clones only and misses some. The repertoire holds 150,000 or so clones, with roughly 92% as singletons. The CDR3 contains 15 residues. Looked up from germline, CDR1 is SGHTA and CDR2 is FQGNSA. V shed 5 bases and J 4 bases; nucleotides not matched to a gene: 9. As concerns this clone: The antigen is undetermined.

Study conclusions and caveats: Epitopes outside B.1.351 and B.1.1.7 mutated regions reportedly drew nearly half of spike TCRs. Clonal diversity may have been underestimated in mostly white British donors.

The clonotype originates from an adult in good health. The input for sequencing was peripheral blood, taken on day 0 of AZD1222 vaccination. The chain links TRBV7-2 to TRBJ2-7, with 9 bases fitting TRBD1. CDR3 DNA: TGTGCCAGCAGCCCCCCCGGGACAGGGTCATACGAGCAGTACTTC. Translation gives CASSPPGTGSYEQYF. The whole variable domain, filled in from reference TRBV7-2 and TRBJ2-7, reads GAGVSQSPSNKVTEKGKDVELRCDPISGHTALYWYRQSLGQGLEFLIYFQGNSAPDKSGLPSDRFSAERTGGSVSTLTIQRTQQEDSAVYLCASSPPGTGSYEQYFGPGTRLTVT.